Listed here is a single T cell receptor (beta chain). The target of this receptor is not known. A junction boundary mismatches the germline segment, possibly from a read error. The sample comes from a study of breast tumors, draining lymph nodes, adjacent tissues (TCRdb year 2016). For the study in its entirety: Breast cancer patients provided tumor, adjacent nontumor tissue and axillary lymph nodes, and the study compared the TCR beta repertoires across these three sources. The study aimed to assess the relationships and possible T-cell exchange between tumor, surrounding tissue and draining lymph node repertoires in human breast cancer.

The lymph node samples were taken from the axillary draining lymph nodes of breast cancer patients. Results the study describes overall, beyond this receptor: T-cell repertoire diversity in tumors was found to be lower than in lymph nodes but higher than in nontumor tissue, and preferential V and J gene usage was observed. The study presented the conclusion that tumor T cells originate in lymph nodes as consistent with a hypothesis, not as something directly demonstrated. A scenario in which most tumor T cells derive from the lymph node and then expand within tumor tissue was judged to be consistent with the data. The similarity between tumor and nontumor tissue repertoires was significantly greater in luminal-like breast cancer than in basal-like breast cancer.

Sequencing was performed on an Illumina HiSeq 2000. Multiplex PCR amplification was used to generate the TCR beta chain libraries. High-throughput sequencing was used to analyze the amplified TCR beta chain products. TCRdb redid the processing of the public reads, applying fastp at Q25 and MiXCR, and retained in-frame beta chains. For every CDR3 protein sequence, its rows merge into one entry that carries the most common genes and DNA. The sample table shows about 170,000 distinct CDR3 sequences, and approximately 33% are seen once. The top ten clonotypes cover about 3.7% of the sample. Material for sequencing was axillary lymph node tissue. The sequence was obtained from a female donor with breast cancer. Some clones in this sample may be carry-over from other donors' samples.

The CDR3 protein is CSAGGGEEEPYF. The sequenced DNA is TGCAGTGCTGGGGGGGGAGAAGAAGAGCCGTACTTC. The chain couples TRBV20-1 to TRBJ2-1, and TRBD2 aligns with 7 junction nucleotides. The CDR3 holds 12 amino acids from the cysteine to the phenylalanine. Only the CDR3 portion is preserved as DNA: 36 bases, with reading frame beginning at the first base. The germline V gene (reference sequence) provides CDR1 DFQATT and CDR2 SNEGSKA.